A selection of T cell receptor beta chains follows, all from one sample in a study of cytomegalovirus exposure and HLA in healthy donors. Assay: immunoSEQ multiplex PCR; the TCRdb copy retains only in-frame clones and omits some. The sample contains 75,000 to 95,000 clones, roughly two thirds of which appear only once. The sequenced material came from PBMCs. Receptors were obtained from a woman in her 30s in good health and CMV-seronegative. The CDR3 runs from the conserved cysteine through the conserved F or W. Each record gives: CDR3 DNA, CDR3 protein, J gene, V gene, D gene, clone size. D genes are given only for firm matches. Clone size is shown for a subset of rows, as once, few, many or a class of expanded clone.

CDR3nt: TGCGCCAGCAGTTACGGACAGGGCCCTAATGAGCAGTTCTTC
CDR3aa: CASSYGQGPNEQFF
j_gene: TRBJ2-1
v_gene: TRBV5-1
d_gene: TRBD1
abundance: NA

CDR3nt: TGTGCCAGCAGCGCAAGCCTTAGACCGGGACTAGCCAAAAACATTCAGTACTTC
CDR3aa: CASSASLRPGLAKNIQYF
j_gene: TRBJ2-4
v_gene: TRBV7-2
d_gene: NA
abundance: few

CDR3nt: TGTGCCAGCAGTTTATCGGCAGGGGAGAGGACTGAAGCTTTCTTT
CDR3aa: CASSLSAGERTEAFF
j_gene: TRBJ1-1
v_gene: TRBV28
d_gene: NA
abundance: NA

CDR3nt: TGTGCCAGTAGTATAGTATCAGGTCACTCTGGGGCCAACGTCCTGACTTTC
CDR3aa: CASSIVSGHSGANVLTF
j_gene: TRBJ2-6
v_gene: TRBV19
d_gene: NA
abundance: NA

CDR3nt: TGTGCCAGCAGCACAGGGGGCGGGTACGAGCAGTACTTC
CDR3aa: CASSTGGGYEQYF
j_gene: TRBJ2-7
v_gene: TRBV7-2
d_gene: TRBD1
abundance: NA

CDR3nt: TGTGCCAGCACCCGGGCAGGGTCGGGAGTAAGGGCGGGAGGGAAAGATACGCAGTATTTT
CDR3aa: CASTRAGSGVRAGGKDTQYF
j_gene: TRBJ2-3
v_gene: TRBV28
d_gene: TRBD2
abundance: NA

CDR3nt: TGCGCCAGCAGCTTGATGGGCTACAGCTCTAACTATGGCTACACCTTC
CDR3aa: CASSLMGYSSNYGYTF
j_gene: TRBJ1-2
v_gene: TRBV5-1
d_gene: NA
abundance: NA

CDR3nt: TGTGCCAGCAGTTCAGGACGGGGAGCCCACAATGAGCAGTTCTTC
CDR3aa: CASSSGRGAHNEQFF
j_gene: TRBJ2-1
v_gene: TRBV27
d_gene: NA
abundance: NA

CDR3nt: TGTGCCAGCAGTTACACAAGCTCGGGACAGGCCGAGCAGTACTTC
CDR3aa: CASSYTSSGQAEQYF
j_gene: TRBJ2-7
v_gene: TRBV6-5
d_gene: TRBD1
abundance: NA

CDR3nt: TGTGCCAGTAGTCTCAAAAGAGCCGGGACAGGGGGCTGGGGCTACACCTTC
CDR3aa: CASSLKRAGTGGWGYTF
j_gene: TRBJ1-2
v_gene: TRBV19
d_gene: TRBD1
abundance: NA

CDR3nt: TGTGCCAGCAGTCTGGACAGTAAAAACATTCAGTACTTC
CDR3aa: CASSLDSKNIQYF
j_gene: TRBJ2-4
v_gene: TRBV6-5
d_gene: NA
abundance: NA

CDR3nt: TGCGCCAGCAGCCATAGGACAGGGGGCGAAAGGGACACTGAAGCTTTCTTT
CDR3aa: CASSHRTGGERDTEAFF
j_gene: TRBJ1-1
v_gene: TRBV5-1
d_gene: TRBD1
abundance: once

CDR3nt: TGTGCCAGCAGACACGACAGGGGGCTCTCCTACGAGCAGTACTTC
CDR3aa: CASRHDRGLSYEQYF
j_gene: TRBJ2-7
v_gene: TRBV2
d_gene: TRBD1
abundance: NA

CDR3nt: TGTGCCAGCAGCTTATTCCGAAACTCAGGGACCGGGGAGCTGTTTTTT
CDR3aa: CASSLFRNSGTGELFF
j_gene: TRBJ2-2
v_gene: TRBV11-2
d_gene: NA
abundance: few